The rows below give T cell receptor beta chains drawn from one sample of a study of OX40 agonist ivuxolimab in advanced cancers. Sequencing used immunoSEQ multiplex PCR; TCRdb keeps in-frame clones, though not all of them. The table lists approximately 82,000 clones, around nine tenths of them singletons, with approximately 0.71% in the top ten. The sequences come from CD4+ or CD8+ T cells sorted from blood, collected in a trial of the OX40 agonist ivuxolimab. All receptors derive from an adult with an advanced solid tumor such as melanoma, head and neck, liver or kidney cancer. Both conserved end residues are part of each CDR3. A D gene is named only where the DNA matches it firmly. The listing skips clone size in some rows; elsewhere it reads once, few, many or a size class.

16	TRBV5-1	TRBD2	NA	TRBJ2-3	CASSSMSSGSPDTQYF	TGCGCCAGCAGCTCGATGAGTAGCGGGAGCCCAGATACGCAGTATTTT
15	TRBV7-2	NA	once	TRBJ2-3	CASSLAGAGPDTQYF	TGTGCCAGCAGCTTAGCGGGAGCGGGTCCAGATACGCAGTATTTT
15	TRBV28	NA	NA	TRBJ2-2	CASSLRGRATGELFF	TGTGCCAGCAGTTTAAGGGGCAGGGCCACCGGGGAGCTGTTTTTT
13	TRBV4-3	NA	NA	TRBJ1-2	CASSRTANYGYTF	TGCGCCAGCAGCCGCACAGCTAACTATGGCTACACCTTC
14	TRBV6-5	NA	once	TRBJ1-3	CASRRGFSGNTIYF	TGTGCCAGCAGGAGGGGCTTCTCTGGAAACACCATATATTTT
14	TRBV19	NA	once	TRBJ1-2	CASSIMSADYGYTF	TGTGCCAGTAGTATAATGTCAGCGGACTATGGCTACACCTTC
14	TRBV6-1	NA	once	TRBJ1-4	CASTYRVSTEKLFF	TGTGCCAGCACCTACAGGGTATCGACTGAAAAACTGTTTTTT
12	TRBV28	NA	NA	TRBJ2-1	CASSSSRHAQVF	TGTGCCAGCAGTTCCTCGCGGCACGCCCAGGTCTTC
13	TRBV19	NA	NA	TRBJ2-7	CASSWRDSYEQYF	TGTGCCAGTAGCTGGCGGGACTCCTACGAGCAGTACTTC
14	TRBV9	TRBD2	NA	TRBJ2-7	CASSATSGSYEQYF	TGTGCCAGCAGCGCAACTAGCGGGAGTTACGAGCAGTACTTC
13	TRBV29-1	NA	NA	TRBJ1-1	CSVVGSRGTEAFF	TGCAGCGTCGTGGGCTCCAGGGGCACTGAAGCTTTCTTT
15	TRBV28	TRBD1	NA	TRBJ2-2	CASSGNRGLTGELFF	TGTGCCAGCAGTGGAAACAGGGGGCTGACCGGGGAGCTGTTTTTT
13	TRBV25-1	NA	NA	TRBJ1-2	CASSGDFFYGYTF	TGTGCCAGCAGCGGGGATTTCTTCTATGGCTACACCTTC
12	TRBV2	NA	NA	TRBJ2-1	CASSLTRYEQFF	TGTGCCAGCAGTTTAACTAGATATGAGCAGTTCTTC
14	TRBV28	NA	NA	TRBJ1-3	CASSLTSTGNTIYF	TGTGCCAGCAGTTTAACATCGACCGGAAACACCATATATTTT
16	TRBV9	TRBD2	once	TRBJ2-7	CASSSNPAGAPYEQYF	TGTGCCAGCAGCTCTAATCCAGCGGGAGCCCCCTACGAGCAGTACTTC
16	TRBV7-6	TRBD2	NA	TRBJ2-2	CASSPTSGRASGELFF	TGTGCCAGCAGCCCGACTAGCGGGAGGGCCTCCGGGGAGCTGTTTTTT
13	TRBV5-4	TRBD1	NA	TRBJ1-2	CASSDRVGYGYTF	TGTGCCAGCAGCGACAGGGTTGGCTATGGCTACACCTTC
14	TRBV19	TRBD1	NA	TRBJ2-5	CATAKQGGQETQYF	TGTGCCACCGCGAAACAGGGGGGACAAGAGACCCAGTACTTC
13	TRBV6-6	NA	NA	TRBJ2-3	CASSYSIWDTQYF	TGTGCCAGCAGTTACTCGATCTGGGATACGCAGTATTTT
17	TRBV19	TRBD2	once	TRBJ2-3	CASSTSGVAGGGDTQYF	TGTGCCAGTAGTACCTCTGGGGTAGCGGGAGGAGGAGATACGCAGTATTTT
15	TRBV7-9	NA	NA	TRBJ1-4	CASSPQIVANEKLFF	TGTGCCAGCAGCCCCCAGATCGTAGCTAATGAAAAACTGTTTTTT
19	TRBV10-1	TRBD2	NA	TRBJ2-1	CASSPRGGTSRNEVGEQFF	TGCGCCAGCAGTCCCCGAGGGGGGACTAGCCGGAATGAAGTTGGGGAGCAGTTCTTC
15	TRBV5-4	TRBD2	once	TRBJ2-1	CASSRTSGTVDEQFF	TGTGCCAGCAGCCGAACTAGCGGGACTGTAGATGAGCAGTTCTTC
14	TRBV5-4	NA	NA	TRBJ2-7	CASSLGRTQNEQYF	TGTGCCAGCAGCTTGGGTCGGACACAGAACGAGCAGTACTTC
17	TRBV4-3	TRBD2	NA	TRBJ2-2	CASSQAPLREGRGELFF	TGCGCCAGCAGCCAAGCTCCGCTGCGGGAGGGCCGCGGGGAGCTGTTTTTT
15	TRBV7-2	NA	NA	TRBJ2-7	CASSLNSGSAYEQYF	TGTGCCAGCAGCCTAAATAGCGGTTCCGCCTACGAGCAGTACTTC
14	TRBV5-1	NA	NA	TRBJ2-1	CASGPGSNNNEQFF	TGCGCCAGCGGCCCCGGGAGTAACAACAATGAGCAGTTCTTC
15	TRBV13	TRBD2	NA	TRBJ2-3	CASSPQRGDTDTQYF	TGTGCCAGCAGCCCGCAGCGGGGGGACACAGATACGCAGTATTTT
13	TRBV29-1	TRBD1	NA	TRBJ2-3	CSVAGTGADTQYF	TGCAGCGTTGCCGGGACAGGGGCAGATACGCAGTATTTT
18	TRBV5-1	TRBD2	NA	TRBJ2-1	CASSESAGGPAIYNEQFF	TGCGCCAGCAGCGAGTCTGCGGGAGGGCCGGCGATTTACAATGAGCAGTTCTTC
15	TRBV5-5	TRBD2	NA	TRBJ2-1	CASSPLAGLEGEQFF	TGTGCCAGCAGCCCGCTAGCGGGATTGGAGGGTGAGCAGTTCTTC
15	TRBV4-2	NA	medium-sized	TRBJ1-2	CASSQEREPRGGYTF	TGTGCCAGCAGCCAAGAGCGGGAACCCCGGGGCGGCTACACCTTC